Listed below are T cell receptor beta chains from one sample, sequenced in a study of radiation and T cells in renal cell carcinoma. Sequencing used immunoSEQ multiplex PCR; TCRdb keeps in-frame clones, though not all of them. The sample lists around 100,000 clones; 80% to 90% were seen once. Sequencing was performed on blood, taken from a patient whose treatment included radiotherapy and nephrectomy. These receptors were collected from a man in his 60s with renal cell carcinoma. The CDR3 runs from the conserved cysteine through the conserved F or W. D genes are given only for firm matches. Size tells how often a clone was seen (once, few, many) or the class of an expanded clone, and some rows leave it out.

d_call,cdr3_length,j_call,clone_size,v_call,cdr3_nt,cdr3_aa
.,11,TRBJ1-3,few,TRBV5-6,TGTGCCAGCAGCTTGGGGTACACCATATATTTT,CASSLGYTIYF
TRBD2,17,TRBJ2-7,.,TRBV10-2,TGCGCCAGCAGTGAGTCGAAGTTACTAGCGCTAGGCTACGAGCAGTACTTC,CASSESKLLALGYEQYF
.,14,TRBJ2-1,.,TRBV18,TGTGCCAGCTCACCCCCCCCAACGGGGACTGAGCAGTTCTTC,CASSPPPTGTEQFF
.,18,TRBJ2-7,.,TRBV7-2,TGTGCCAGCAGCTTATTCGGGCTCCAGGCTAGCTCAACCTACGAGCAGTACTTC,CASSLFGLQASSTYEQYF
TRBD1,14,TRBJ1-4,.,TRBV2,TGTGCCAGCAGTGAAACAGGGGCGAATGAAAAACTGTTTTTT,CASSETGANEKLFF
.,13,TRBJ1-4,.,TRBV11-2,TGTGCCAGCAGTTTAGCTGCGCCGGGACAACTGTTTTTT,CASSLAAPGQLFF
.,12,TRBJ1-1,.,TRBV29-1,TGCAGCGTCGAAGGGGCCAACACTGAAGCTTTCTTT,CSVEGANTEAFF
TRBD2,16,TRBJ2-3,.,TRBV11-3,TGTGCCAGCAGCTTAGCAGCTAGCGGTAGCACAGATACGCAGTATTTT,CASSLAASGSTDTQYF
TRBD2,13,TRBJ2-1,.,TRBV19,TGTGCCAGTCGACGACTAGCGGGAGGAGAGCAGTTCTTC,CASRRLAGGEQFF
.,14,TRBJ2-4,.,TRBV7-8,TGTGCCAGCAGCTTAGGAGGGGCCAAAAACATTCAGTACTTC,CASSLGGAKNIQYF
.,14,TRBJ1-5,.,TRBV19,TGTGCCAGTAGTACAGGACAGTCGTATCAGCCCCAGCATTTT,CASSTGQSYQPQHF
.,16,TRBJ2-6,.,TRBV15,TGTGCCACCAGCAGAGATAGGGCCTCTGGGGCCAACGTCCTGACTTTC,CATSRDRASGANVLTF
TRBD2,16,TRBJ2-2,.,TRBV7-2,TGTGCCAGCAGCTTAGCAGGTAGCGGGAGTGCCGGGGAGCTGTTTTTT,CASSLAGSGSAGELFF
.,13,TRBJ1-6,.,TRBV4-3,TGCGCCAGCAGCGCAGGGCCTAATTCACCCCTCCACTTT,CASSAGPNSPLHF
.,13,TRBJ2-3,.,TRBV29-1,TGCAGCGTTGAATTAAGCAGCACAGATACGCAGTATTTT,CSVELSSTDTQYF
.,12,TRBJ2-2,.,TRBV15,TGTGCCACCAGCAGAGATAGCGGGGAGCTGTTTTTT,CATSRDSGELFF
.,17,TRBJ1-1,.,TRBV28,TGTGCCAGCAGTTTTGTTCGTGCTTCCGTCGGAGACTCCGAAGCTTTCTTT,CASSFVRASVGDSEAFF
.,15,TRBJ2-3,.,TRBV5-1,TGCGCCAGCAGCTTGGTGGTCCAGGGGACAGATACGCAGTATTTT,CASSLVVQGTDTQYF
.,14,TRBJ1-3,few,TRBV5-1,TGCGCCAGCAGCTTGGGGGTCTCTGGAAACACCATATATTTT,CASSLGVSGNTIYF
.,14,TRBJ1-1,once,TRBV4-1,TGCGCCAGCAGTTTCCGACCGGGGAACACTGAAGCTTTCTTT,CASSFRPGNTEAFF
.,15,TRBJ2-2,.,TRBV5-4,TGTGCCAGCAGCGACGTAGCGTTCAACACCGGGGAGCTGTTTTTT,CASSDVAFNTGELFF
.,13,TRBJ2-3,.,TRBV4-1,TGCGCCAGCAGCCAAACTAGCACAGATACGCAGTATTTT,CASSQTSTDTQYF
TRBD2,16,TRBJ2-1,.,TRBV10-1,TGCGCCAGCAGTGAGACAACGGGCGGGGGAAACAATGAGCAGTTCTTC,CASSETTGGGNNEQFF
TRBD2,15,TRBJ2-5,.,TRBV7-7,TGTGCCAGCAGCCCTGGACAGCGGGGGCAAGAGACCCAGTACTTC,CASSPGQRGQETQYF